The 21 T cell receptor beta chains below come from one sample, sequenced in a study of regulatory T cells in long-lasting Graves disease. TCR beta libraries were built with iRepertoire HTBI primers and Arm-PCR of CDR3 regions. One entry per CDR3 protein, called by TCRdb with MiXCR from the multiplex PCR reads. The top ten hold about 13% of the sample, which has about 430,000 distinct CDR3 sequences, around a fifth seen once. The sample's time point: persistent/refractory GD, antithyroid drugs over 5 years with positive TRAb. RNA extracted from PBMCs served as the sequencing template. The sample here was peripheral blood mononuclear cells (PBMCs), taken when the disease was refractory, from a patient treated with antithyroid drugs. The receptors were sampled from a female donor with Graves disease.

Points on this clonotype: This may be a read error: a much more frequent sequence differs by one nucleotide. This chain joins TRBV6-2 or TRBV6-3 and TRBJ1-5; 10 bases fit TRBD1. This CDR3 is 15 amino acids long. The ends lost 2 bases at V and 2 bases at J; junction bases unmatched: 0. Germline V lookup: CDR1 MNHEY, CDR2 SVGEGT. The CDR3 loop reads CASSYGTGGNQPQHF. The DNA of the CDR3 is TGTGCCAGCAGTTACGGGACAGGGGGCAATCAGCCCCAGCATTTT.

This chain uses TRBV3-1 with TRBJ1-1, with TRBD1 matching over 9 bases. With 3 bases clipped from V and 6 bases from J, the junction kept 8 bases outside the gene matches. The CDR3 covers 15 residues. Germline CDR1 and CDR2: LGHDT and YNNKEL (reference sequence). The CDR3: CASSHVGTGPAEAFF. For the CDR3, the DNA is TGTGCCAGCAGCCATGTCGGGACAGGGCCAGCTGAAGCTTTCTTT.

This clonotype appeared many times. J is TRBJ1-5 and V is TRBV2; 7 bases map to TRBD1. With V trimmed by 4 bases and J by 1 base, 7 bases remained unmatched. CDR3 size: 16 residues. Germline V gene data show CDR1 as SNHLY and CDR2 as FYNNEI. The CDR3 loop reads CASSGTGYLSNQPQHF. In nucleotides, the CDR3 is TGTGCCAGCAGTGGGACAGGATATCTGAGCAATCAGCCCCAGCATTTT. Full variable domain (outside the CDR3, taken from reference TRBV2 and TRBJ1-5): EPEVTQTPSHQVTQMGQEVILRCVPISNHLYFYWYRQILGQKVEFLVSFYNNEISEKSEIFDDQFSVERPDGSNFTLKIRSTKLEDSAMYFCASSGTGYLSNQPQHFGDGTRLSIL.

The V call is TRBV19, the J call TRBJ1-1; D is unresolved. Germline assignment: CDR1 LNHDA and CDR2 SQIVND (reference sequence). V shed 0 bases and J shed 8 bases, with 16 bases lying between them. The CDR3 is 15 residues long. CDR3 nucleotide sequence: TGTGCCAGTAGTATAGATGGAATCTTGGCGACCGAAGCTTTCTTT. This translates into CASSIDGILATEAFF.

This clonotype was seen ten or more times. V gene TRBV28 combines with J gene TRBJ1-4; 10 bases match TRBD1. V gave up 5 bases and J gave up 6 bases; unmatched junction bases: 6. Germline-derived CDR1 and CDR2 are MDHEN and SYDVKM. The CDR3 has 15 residues. DNA for the CDR3: TGTGCCAGCAGTCAATGGGACAGGGGAGATGAAAAACTGTTTTTT. Translating it yields CASSQWDRGDEKLFF.

Many counts were recorded for this clonotype. The chain employs TRBV28 and TRBJ2-7; TRBD1 agrees at 7 bases. This CDR3 is 14 amino acids long. V trimming: 5 bases; J trimming: 4 bases; junction bases outside the gene matches: 8. CDR1 MDHEN and CDR2 SYDVKM come from the germline V gene. The CDR3 spells CASSHDREVYEQYF. In nucleotides, the CDR3 is TGTGCCAGCAGTCACGACAGGGAAGTGTACGAGCAGTACTTC.

This clonotype was seen a handful of times. This sequence joins TRBV20-1 and TRBJ1-6; D might be TRBD1 (6 bases). Looked up from germline, CDR1 is DFQATT and CDR2 is SNEGSKA (reference sequence). V gave up 1 base and J gave up 6 bases, with 16 bases separating them. The CDR3 covers 16 residues. This CDR3 reads CSARVPGRGSNSPLHF. The CDR3 bases are TGCAGTGCTAGAGTCCCCGGGAGGGGGAGTAATTCACCCCTCCACTTT.

The V gene is TRBV4-1, the J gene TRBJ2-1; 7 nucleotides agree with TRBD1. This CDR3 region has 15 residues. The V segment lost 4 bases and the J segment 7 bases; nucleotides outside the gene matches: 10. In germline, CDR1 is MGHRA, CDR2 YSYEKL. For the CDR3, the DNA is TGCGCCAGCAGCCGAAGCTCGACAGGGTGGAATGAGCAGTTCTTC. Translating gives CASSRSSTGWNEQFF.

This sequence joins TRBV18 and TRBJ1-1, with 9 bases matching TRBD1. Per germline, CDR1 KGHSH and CDR2 LQKENI. The CDR3 extends over 14 amino acids. The V gene end was trimmed by 3 bases and the J gene end by 4 bases; junction bases not matched to a gene: 3. The CDR3 sequence is CASSPLDRGTEAFF. The DNA of the CDR3 is TGTGCCAGCTCACCCCTGGACAGGGGCACTGAAGCTTTCTTT.

For this clonotype: Germline and junction disagree at one end, which may indicate a read error. This rearrangement joins TRBV10-3 to TRBJ1-5; 9 bases are shared with TRBD1. CDR3 length: 18 residues. The germline CDR1 and CDR2 sequences are ENHRY and SYGVKD. The CDR3 nucleotides read TGTGCCACCAGTGAGTCGACGGGGGGACAGGGTCTCAATCAGCCCCAGCATTTT. It yields the protein CATSESTGGQGLNQPQHF.

This clonotype has a count of ten or more. The V call is TRBV7-9, the J call TRBJ2-5; TRBD2 agrees at 14 bases. Germline V gene data show CDR1 as SEHNR and CDR2 as FQNEAQ (reference sequence). The CDR3 is made up of 15 amino acids. The V gene end was trimmed by 5 bases and the J gene end by 5 bases; junction bases not matched to a gene: 4. The CDR3 region is CASSRTSGRMETQYF. The DNA of the CDR3 is TGTGCCAGCAGCCGGACTAGCGGGAGGATGGAGACCCAGTACTTC.

V gene TRBV19 combines with J gene TRBJ2-2; D unresolved. Trimming removed 6 bases from V and 4 bases from J, with 9 bases in between. The CDR3 covers 13 residues. Germline values: CDR1 LNHDA, CDR2 SQIVND (reference sequence). DNA for the CDR3: TGTGCCAGTAGAAGAGATACCACCGGGGAGCTGTTTTTT. As protein: CASRRDTTGELFF.

A few counts support this clonotype. The V gene is TRBV5-1, the J gene TRBJ2-7, with 11 bases identical to TRBD2. CDR1 SGHRS and CDR2 YFSETQ come from the germline V gene. This CDR3 has 16 amino acids. The junction had 6 bases not matched to a gene; V was cut back by 4 bases and J by 0 bases. For the CDR3, the DNA is TGCGCCAGCAGCGCCGGGACTAGCGGTCCCTCCTACGAGCAGTACTTC. Protein product: CASSAGTSGPSYEQYF.

In this sample, this clonotype turned up many times. The chain is built from TRBV28 and TRBJ2-7; possibly TRBD2 for D (6 bases). With 7 bases removed from V and 6 bases from J, the gap between germline ends came to 19 bases. CDR1 is MDHEN and CDR2 is SYDVKM in the germline V gene. The CDR3 runs 14 residues. The CDR3 nucleotides are TGTGCCAGCATAAACGGGAGAGCTCCTTTCGAGCAGTACTTC. Amino acid sequence: CASINGRAPFEQYF.

This clonotype was seen ten or more times. The genes are TRBV6-1 and TRBJ2-7, with D uncertain. The V end lost 2 bases, the J end lost 0 bases, and 8 bases lay between the germline ends. Germline CDR1 reads MNHNS; CDR2 reads SASEGT. The CDR3 totals 14 residues. CDR3 residues: CASSEPHSSYEQYF. CDR3 bases: TGTGCCAGCAGTGAACCCCACAGCTCCTACGAGCAGTACTTC.

There are a few counts of this clonotype. This chain connects TRBV20-1 to TRBJ2-7; maybe TRBD1 (8 bases). This CDR3 is 16 amino acids long. The germline CDR1 and CDR2 sequences are DFQATT and SNEGSKA (reference sequence). V lost 5 bases and J 6 bases, leaving 26 bases between the germline ends. CDR3 sequence: CSALGEGGTGLGEQYF. The DNA for the CDR3 is TGCAGTGCTCTAGGGGAGGGTGGGACAGGTTTGGGCGAGCAGTACTTC.

This clonotype has ten or more counts. In nucleotides, the CDR3 is TGTGCCAGCAGTGAACCGGGACCCCAAGGGGACGAGCAGTACTTC. Translated, it gives CASSEPGPQGDEQYF. The V and J genes are TRBV28 and TRBJ2-7; D may be TRBD1 or TRBD2 (5 bases each). Trimming left V 5 bases short and J 5 bases short, with 19 bases between. Germline CDR1 is MDHEN and CDR2 is SYDVKM. The CDR3 extends over 15 amino acids.

This clonotype was detected only a few times. The J gene is TRBJ1-1, the V gene TRBV5-1; tentatively, D is TRBD1 (5 bases). V dropped 0 bases and J dropped 1 base, with 10 bases sitting between them. There are 15 residues in the CDR3. Germline V CDR1 and CDR2: SGHRS, YFSETQ. The CDR3 protein is CASSLARRENTEAFF. CDR3 bases: TGCGCCAGCAGCTTGGCCCGCAGGGAGAACACTGAAGCTTTCTTT.

This clonotype showed up just a few times. The chain employs TRBV7-9 and TRBJ2-7; D gene unclear. V was clipped by 6 bases and J by 5 bases, with 20 bases between them. Germline assignment: CDR1 SEHNR and CDR2 FQNEAQ (reference sequence). The CDR3 runs to 15 residues. The CDR3 DNA is TGTGCCAGCAGTACCAGCCTAGTCACAATCCACGAGCAGTACTTC. This encodes CASSTSLVTIHEQYF.

This clonotype was detected many times. The chain combines TRBV3-1 with TRBJ1-2; 7 bases agree with TRBD1. Germline loops: CDR1 LGHDT, CDR2 YNNKEL (reference sequence). V was pared by 0 bases and J by 8 bases, with 6 bases of the junction left unmatched. This CDR3 has 14 amino acids. CDR3 sequence: CASSQEKGQRGYTF. CDR3 nucleotides: TGTGCCAGCAGCCAAGAAAAGGGACAGCGCGGCTACACCTTC.

Many counts were recorded for this clonotype. The chain combines TRBV28 with TRBJ2-7; 13 bases align to TRBD2. The length of the CDR3 is 15 residues. CDR1 and CDR2 (germline): MDHEN, SYDVKM. Trimming removed 8 bases from V and 5 bases from J; junction bases left unmatched: 9. The CDR3 sequence is CASRLAGGPGNEQYF. In DNA, the CDR3 is TGTGCCAGCCGACTAGCGGGAGGCCCCGGGAACGAGCAGTACTTC. The complete variable domain, with remaining parts taken from reference TRBV28 and TRBJ2-7, reads DVKVTQSSRYLVKRTGEKVFLECVQDMDHENMFWYRQDPGLGLRLIYFSYDVKMKEKGDIPEGYSVSREKKERFSLILESASTNQTSMYLCASRLAGGPGNEQYFGPGTRLTVT.